A selection of T cell receptor beta chains follows, all from one sample in a study of technical replicates of blood from a few donors. Sequencing was performed with immunoSEQ multiplex PCR; in TCRdb, only in-frame clones are kept and a portion is missing. Of about 70,000 clones in the sample, around 93% are singletons; the top ten hold more than 0.25%. The sample comprised T cells isolated from PBMCs. Receptors were obtained from a human donor in good health. Each CDR3 is given with its conserved first and last residue. D genes are given only for firm matches. The size of a clone is reported for some rows only, either as once, few or many, or as a class for expanded clones.

d_call j_call v_call clone_size cdr3_nt cdr3_aa
TRBD2 TRBJ2-1 TRBV5-1 once TGCGCCAGCAGCCCAATGGGACTAGCGGGGGTAAATGAGCAGTTCTTC CASSPMGLAGVNEQFF
- TRBJ2-2 TRBV18 - TGTGCCAGCTCACCTATAGGGGGAACGAACACCGGGGAGCTGTTTTTT CASSPIGGTNTGELFF
- TRBJ1-1 TRBV27 - TGTGCCAGCAGTTTAAGGGGTAACACTGAAGCTTTCTTT CASSLRGNTEAFF
TRBD1 TRBJ2-5 TRBV7-2 - TGTGCCAGCAGCTTTCAACAGGGGGAAGAGACCCAGTACTTC CASSFQQGEETQYF
TRBD1 TRBJ1-4 TRBV29-1 - TGCAGCGCGAGGGGGCGCAAGGGGAATGAAAAACTGTTTTTT CSARGRKGNEKLFF
TRBD1 TRBJ1-1 TRBV5-4 few TGTGCCAGCAGCCAGAATCCGGGACAGACTTTGAACACTGAAGCTTTCTTT CASSQNPGQTLNTEAFF
- TRBJ2-1 TRBV4-1 - TGCGCCAGCAGCCAAGTGGGCCCGCTTAATGAGCAGTTCTTC CASSQVGPLNEQFF
- TRBJ2-7 TRBV4-1 - TGCGCCAGCAGCCCTCCAAGGACAGAAGACGAGCAGTACTTC CASSPPRTEDEQYF
TRBD1 TRBJ1-2 TRBV27 - TGTGCCAGCAGTACTCTTGACAGGGGAAGGGGTGGCTACACCTTC CASSTLDRGRGGYTF
TRBD2 TRBJ2-7 TRBV29-1 few TGCAGCGTTGAGGGGGGGGAGTCCTCCTACGAGCAGTACTTC CSVEGGESSYEQYF
- TRBJ2-7 TRBV28 - TGTGCCAGCAGCCCACGATTCCGGGACATAGGCTCCTACGAGCAGTACTTC CASSPRFRDIGSYEQYF
TRBD1 TRBJ1-1 TRBV5-1 once TGCGCCAGCAGCTTAAGGGGGCGGGACTCTCTTGGGAACACTGAAGCTTTCTTT CASSLRGRDSLGNTEAFF
TRBD1 TRBJ1-4 TRBV6-1 - TGTGCCAGCAGAGCAAAAGGGGGCGATGATGAAAAACTGTTTTTT CASRAKGGDDEKLFF
TRBD2 TRBJ2-2 TRBV5-1 - TGCGCCAGCAGCTTCGGGACTAGCCGAACCGGGGAGCTGTTTTTT CASSFGTSRTGELFF
TRBD2 TRBJ2-3 TRBV10-3 - TGTGCCACCCATAGCGGGGTACGCACAGATACGCAGTATTTT CATHSGVRTDTQYF
TRBD1 TRBJ2-7 TRBV25-1 - TGTGCCAGCTCGGACAGGGGCTACGAGCAGTACTTC CASSDRGYEQYF
- TRBJ1-5 TRBV7-2 - TGTGCCAGCAGCCCGTCGACGGGATCATGGCCCCAGCATTTT CASSPSTGSWPQHF
TRBD2 TRBJ2-1 TRBV4-2 - TGTGCCAGCAGCCCACCGGGACTAGCGCAAAATGAGCAGTTCTTC CASSPPGLAQNEQFF
- TRBJ1-1 TRBV11-2 - TGTGCCAGCAGCTTACGCGAATACAGCCTGAACACTGAAGCTTTCTTT CASSLREYSLNTEAFF
TRBD2 TRBJ2-4 TRBV19 once TGTGCCAGTAGTATGCCCGGGGGGTTGTACATTCAGTACTTC CASSMPGGLYIQYF
- TRBJ2-3 TRBV27 - TGTGCCAGCAGTTTATGGGGCGCCGTGGGCACAGATACGCAGTATTTT CASSLWGAVGTDTQYF
- TRBJ1-1 TRBV6-5 once TGTGCCAGCAAGGGGCGGTCGAACACTGAAGCTTTCTTT CASKGRSNTEAFF
- TRBJ1-1 TRBV19 few TGTGCCAGTAGTTTCGGGAACACTGAAGCTTTCTTT CASSFGNTEAFF
- TRBJ2-3 TRBV4-1 once TGCGCCAGCAGCCCCTCGCCGGGGGATACGCAGTATTTT CASSPSPGDTQYF
- TRBJ2-1 TRBV14 - TGTGCCAGCAGCCAAGAACGTCTAGGGCAGTTCTTC CASSQERLGQFF
TRBD2 TRBJ2-7 TRBV27 - TGTGCCAGCGGAGCGGGGGGTCCCTACGAGCAGTACTTC CASGAGGPYEQYF
- TRBJ2-5 TRBV28 - TGTGCCAGCAGTTTAGCGGGGCAGACCCAGGAGACCCAGTACTTC CASSLAGQTQETQYF
- TRBJ2-2 TRBV9 - TGTGCCAGCAGCGGGACCGTCAGGGTAGTAAGAACCGGGGAGCTGTTTTTT CASSGTVRVVRTGELFF
- TRBJ1-1 TRBV2 - TGTGCCAGGGGGCCACGGTCTCTGGAAGCTTTCTTT CARGPRSLEAFF
TRBD1 TRBJ1-4 TRBV18 - TGTGCCAGCTCACCACCACAGGGGGATACGGCTAATGAAAAACTGTTTTTT CASSPPQGDTANEKLFF
TRBD1 TRBJ1-5 TRBV7-9 - TGTGCCAGCAGCCAACAGGGGGCTGGCAATCAGCCCCAGCATTTT CASSQQGAGNQPQHF
- TRBJ2-7 TRBV15 - TGTGCCACCAGCGGCAACTCCTACGAGCAGTACTTC CATSGNSYEQYF
TRBD1 TRBJ1-2 TRBV29-1 - TGCAGCGTTGACCCCGGACAGGGAGCTAACTATGGCTACACCTTC CSVDPGQGANYGYTF